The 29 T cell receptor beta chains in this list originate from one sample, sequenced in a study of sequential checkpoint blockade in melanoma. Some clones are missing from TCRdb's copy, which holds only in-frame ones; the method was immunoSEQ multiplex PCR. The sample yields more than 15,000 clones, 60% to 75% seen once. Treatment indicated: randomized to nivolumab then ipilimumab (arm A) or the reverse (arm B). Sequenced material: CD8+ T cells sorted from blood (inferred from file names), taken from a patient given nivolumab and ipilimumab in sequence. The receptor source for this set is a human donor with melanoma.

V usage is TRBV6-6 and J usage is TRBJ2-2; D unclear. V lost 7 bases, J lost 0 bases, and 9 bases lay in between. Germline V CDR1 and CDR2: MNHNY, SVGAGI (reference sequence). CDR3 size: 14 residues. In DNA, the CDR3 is TGTGCCAGCATACACCGTACGAACACCGGGGAGCTGTTTTTT. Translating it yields CASIHRTNTGELFF.

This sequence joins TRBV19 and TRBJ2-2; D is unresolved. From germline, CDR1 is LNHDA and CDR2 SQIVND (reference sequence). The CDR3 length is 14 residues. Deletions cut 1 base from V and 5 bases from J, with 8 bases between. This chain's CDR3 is CASSIAGFTGELFF. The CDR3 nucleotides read TGTGCCAGTAGTATAGCCGGGTTTACCGGGGAGCTGTTTTTT.

The CDR3 DNA reads as TGTGCCAGCAGCCTCACAGCGGAGTTGAACGAGCAGTACTTC. Protein product: CASSLTAELNEQYF. The V gene is TRBV7-9, the J gene TRBJ2-7; the D gene is possibly TRBD2 (5 bases). Germline CDR1 reads SEHNR; CDR2 reads FQNEAQ (reference sequence). Trimming removed 5 bases at V and 5 bases at J, with 16 bases between. The CDR3 runs to 14 residues.

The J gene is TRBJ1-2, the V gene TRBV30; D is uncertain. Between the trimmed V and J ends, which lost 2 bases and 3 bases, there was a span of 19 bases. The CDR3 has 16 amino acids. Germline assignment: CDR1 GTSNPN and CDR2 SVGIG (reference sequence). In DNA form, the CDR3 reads TGTGCCTGGAGTAGCCCTCCGAGCGCCGGCTACTATGGCTACACCTTC. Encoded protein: CAWSSPPSAGYYGYTF.

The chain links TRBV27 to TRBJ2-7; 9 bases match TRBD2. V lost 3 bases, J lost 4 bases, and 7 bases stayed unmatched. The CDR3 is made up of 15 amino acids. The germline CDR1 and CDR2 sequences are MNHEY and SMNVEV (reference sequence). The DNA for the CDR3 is TGTGCCAGCAGTTTGGTAGCGGGGGATCTTTACGAGCAGTACTTC. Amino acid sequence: CASSLVAGDLYEQYF.

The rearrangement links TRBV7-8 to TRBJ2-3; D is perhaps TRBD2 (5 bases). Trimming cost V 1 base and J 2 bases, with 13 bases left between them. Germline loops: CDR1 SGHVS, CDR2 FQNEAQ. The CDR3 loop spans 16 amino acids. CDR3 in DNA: TGTGCCAGCAGCTTAGTGGCTAGCAGGTACACAGATACGCAGTATTTT. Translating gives CASSLVASRYTDTQYF. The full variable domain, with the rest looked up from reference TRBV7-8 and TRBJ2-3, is GAGVSQSPRYKVAKRGQDVALRCDPISGHVSLFWYQQALGQGPEFLTYFQNEAQLDKSGLPSDRFFAERPEGSVSTLKIQRTQQEDSAVYLCASSLVASRYTDTQYFGPGTRLTVL.

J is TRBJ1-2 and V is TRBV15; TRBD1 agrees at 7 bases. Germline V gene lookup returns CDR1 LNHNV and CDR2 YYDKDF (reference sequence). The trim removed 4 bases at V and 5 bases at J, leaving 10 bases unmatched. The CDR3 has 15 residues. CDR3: CATSTTWTGVYGYTF. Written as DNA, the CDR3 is TGTGCCACCAGCACAACTTGGACAGGCGTATATGGCTACACCTTC.

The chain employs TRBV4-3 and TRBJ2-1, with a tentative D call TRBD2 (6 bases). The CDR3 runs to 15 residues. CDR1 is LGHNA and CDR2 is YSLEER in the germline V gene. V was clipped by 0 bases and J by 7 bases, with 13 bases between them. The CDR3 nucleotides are TGCGCCAGCAGCCAAGATGGGTTAGCGGTAAATGAGCAGTTCTTC. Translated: CASSQDGLAVNEQFF.

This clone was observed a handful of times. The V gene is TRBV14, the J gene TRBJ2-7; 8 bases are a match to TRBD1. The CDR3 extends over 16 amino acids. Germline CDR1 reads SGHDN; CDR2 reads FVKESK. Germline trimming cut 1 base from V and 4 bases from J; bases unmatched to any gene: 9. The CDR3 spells CASSQAPPGGAYEQYF. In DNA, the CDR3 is TGTGCCAGCAGCCAAGCCCCCCCAGGGGGCGCGTACGAGCAGTACTTC.

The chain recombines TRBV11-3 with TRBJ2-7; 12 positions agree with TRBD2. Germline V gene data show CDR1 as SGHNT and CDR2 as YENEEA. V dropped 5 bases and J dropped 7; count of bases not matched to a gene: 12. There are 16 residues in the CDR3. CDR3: CASSPRLAGDSKEQYF. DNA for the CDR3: TGTGCCAGCAGCCCAAGACTAGCGGGAGACTCCAAGGAGCAGTACTTC. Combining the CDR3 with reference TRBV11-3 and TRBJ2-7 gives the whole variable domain EAGVVQSPRYKIIEKKQPVAFWCNPISGHNTLYWYLQNLGQGPELLIRYENEEAVDDSQLPKDRFSAERLKGVDSTLKIQPAELGDSAVYLCASSPRLAGDSKEQYFGPGTRLTVT.

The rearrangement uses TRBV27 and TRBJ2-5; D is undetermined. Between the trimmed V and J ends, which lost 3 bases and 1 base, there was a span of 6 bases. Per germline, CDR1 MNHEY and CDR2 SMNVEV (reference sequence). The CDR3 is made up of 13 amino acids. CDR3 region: CASSFSLQETQYF. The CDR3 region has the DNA TGTGCCAGCAGTTTTTCCCTCCAAGAGACCCAGTACTTC.

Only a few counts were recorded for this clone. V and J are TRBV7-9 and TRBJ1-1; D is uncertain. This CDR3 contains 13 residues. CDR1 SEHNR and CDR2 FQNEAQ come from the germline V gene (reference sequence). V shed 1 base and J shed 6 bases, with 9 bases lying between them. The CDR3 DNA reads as TGTGCCAGCAGCTTAGACAGATTCTCTGAAGCTTTCTTT. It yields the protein CASSLDRFSEAFF.

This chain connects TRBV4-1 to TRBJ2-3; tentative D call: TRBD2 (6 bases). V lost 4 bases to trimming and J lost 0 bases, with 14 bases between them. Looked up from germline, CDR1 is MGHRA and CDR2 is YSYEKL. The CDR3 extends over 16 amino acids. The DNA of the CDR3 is TGCGCCAGCAGCCCCTCTAGCGCCCCTAGCACAGATACGCAGTATTTT. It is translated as CASSPSSAPSTDTQYF.

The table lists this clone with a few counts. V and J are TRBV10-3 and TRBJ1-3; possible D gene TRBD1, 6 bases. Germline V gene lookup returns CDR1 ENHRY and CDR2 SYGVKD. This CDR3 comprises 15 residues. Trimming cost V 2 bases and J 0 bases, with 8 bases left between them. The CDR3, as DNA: TGTGCCATCAGTGAGGACAGGTACTCTGGAAACACCATATATTTT. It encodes CAISEDRYSGNTIYF.

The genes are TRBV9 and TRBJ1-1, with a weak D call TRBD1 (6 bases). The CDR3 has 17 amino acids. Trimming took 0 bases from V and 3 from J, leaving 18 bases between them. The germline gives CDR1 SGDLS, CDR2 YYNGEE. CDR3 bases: TGTGCCAGCAGCGTAGGGGGGGGGACATCTGCCCACACTGAAGCTTTCTTT. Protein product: CASSVGGGTSAHTEAFF.

The CDR3 region has the DNA TGCGCCAGCAGCCACGCCCTAGCGGGAGTGGGCGGGGAGCTGTTTTTT. Amino acids: CASSHALAGVGGELFF. The rearrangement uses TRBV4-1 and TRBJ2-2; 10 bases are shared with TRBD2. The J segment lost 7 bases and the V segment lost 3 bases, leaving 8 bases of the junction unmatched. The CDR3 runs to 16 residues. CDR1 is MGHRA and CDR2 is YSYEKL in the germline V gene.

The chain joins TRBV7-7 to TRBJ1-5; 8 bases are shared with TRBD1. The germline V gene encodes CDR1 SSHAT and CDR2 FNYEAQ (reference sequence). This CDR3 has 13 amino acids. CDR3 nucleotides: TGTGCTAGCGGACAGGGAGTCAATCAGCCCCAGCATTTT. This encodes CASGQGVNQPQHF.

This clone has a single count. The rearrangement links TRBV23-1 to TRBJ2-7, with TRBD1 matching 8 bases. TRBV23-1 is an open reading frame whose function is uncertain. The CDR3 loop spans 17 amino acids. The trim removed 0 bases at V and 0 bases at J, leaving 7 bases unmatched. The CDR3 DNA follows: TGCGCCAGCAGTCAATCTGCCGACAGGGGAAGCTCCTACGAGCAGTACTTC. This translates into CASSQSADRGSSYEQYF.

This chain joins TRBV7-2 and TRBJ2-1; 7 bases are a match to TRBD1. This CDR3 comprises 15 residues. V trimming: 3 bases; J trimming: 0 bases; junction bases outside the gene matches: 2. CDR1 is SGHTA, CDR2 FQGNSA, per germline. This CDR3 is CASSFGQDSYNEQFF. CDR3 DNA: TGTGCCAGCAGCTTTGGACAGGACTCCTACAATGAGCAGTTCTTC. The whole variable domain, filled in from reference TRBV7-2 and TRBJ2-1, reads GAGVSQSPSNKVTEKGKDVELRCDPISGHTALYWYRQSLGQGLEFLIYFQGNSAPDKSGLPSDRFSAERTGGSVSTLTIQRTQQEDSAVYLCASSFGQDSYNEQFFGPGTRLTVL.

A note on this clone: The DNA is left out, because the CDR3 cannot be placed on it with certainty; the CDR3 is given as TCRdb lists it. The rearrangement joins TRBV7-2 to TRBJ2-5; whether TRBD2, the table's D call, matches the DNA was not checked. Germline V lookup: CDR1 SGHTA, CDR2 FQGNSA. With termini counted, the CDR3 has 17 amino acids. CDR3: CASSFFGPAGGPHEQYF.

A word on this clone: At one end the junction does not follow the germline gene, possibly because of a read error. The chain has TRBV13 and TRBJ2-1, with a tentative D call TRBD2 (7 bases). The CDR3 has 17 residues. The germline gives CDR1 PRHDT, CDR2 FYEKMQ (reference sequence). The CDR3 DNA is TGTGCCAACAGCTTAGAAGGCCAGGGGCTAGCGGCCAATGAGCAGTTCTTC. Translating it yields CANSLEGQGLAANEQFF.

The CDR3 here is CASSLSSLLNEQFF. CDR3 coding DNA: TGTGCCAGCAGTTTATCCTCACTATTGAATGAGCAGTTCTTC. The chain links TRBV27 to TRBJ2-1; no clear D. In germline, CDR1 is MNHEY, CDR2 SMNVEV (reference sequence). CDR3 length: 14 amino acids. Trimming removed 0 bases at V and 7 bases at J, with 10 bases between.

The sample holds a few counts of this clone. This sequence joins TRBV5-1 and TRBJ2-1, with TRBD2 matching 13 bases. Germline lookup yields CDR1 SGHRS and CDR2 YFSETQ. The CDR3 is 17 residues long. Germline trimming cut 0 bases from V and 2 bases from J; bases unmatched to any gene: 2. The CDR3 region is CASSLDTSGGAYNEQFF. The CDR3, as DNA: TGCGCCAGCAGCTTGGATACTAGCGGGGGGGCCTACAATGAGCAGTTCTTC.

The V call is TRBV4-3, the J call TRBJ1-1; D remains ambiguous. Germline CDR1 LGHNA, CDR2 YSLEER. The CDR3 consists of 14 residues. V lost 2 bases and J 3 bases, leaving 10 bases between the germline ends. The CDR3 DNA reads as TGCGCCAGCAGCCAATACAACACCTACACTGAAGCTTTCTTT. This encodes CASSQYNTYTEAFF.

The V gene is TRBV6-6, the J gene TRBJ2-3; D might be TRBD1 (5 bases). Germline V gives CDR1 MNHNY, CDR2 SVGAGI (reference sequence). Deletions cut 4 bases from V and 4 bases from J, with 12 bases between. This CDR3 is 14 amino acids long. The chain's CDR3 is CASSSRATADTQYF. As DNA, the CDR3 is TGTGCCAGCAGTTCCAGGGCGACCGCAGATACGCAGTATTTT.

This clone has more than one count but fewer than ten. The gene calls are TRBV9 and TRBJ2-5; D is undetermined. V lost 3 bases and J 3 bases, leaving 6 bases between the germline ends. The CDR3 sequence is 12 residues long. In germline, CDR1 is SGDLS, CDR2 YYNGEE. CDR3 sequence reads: CASSAPEETQYF. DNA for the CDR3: TGTGCCAGCAGCGCCCCGGAAGAGACCCAGTACTTC.

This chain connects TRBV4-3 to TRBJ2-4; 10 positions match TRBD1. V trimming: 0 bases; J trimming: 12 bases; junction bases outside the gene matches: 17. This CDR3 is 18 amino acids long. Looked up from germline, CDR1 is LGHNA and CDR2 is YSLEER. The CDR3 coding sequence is TGCGCCAGCAGCCAAGATCCCCCGGACAGGGGGGCCCTTAAGACTCAGTACTTC. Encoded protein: CASSQDPPDRGALKTQYF.

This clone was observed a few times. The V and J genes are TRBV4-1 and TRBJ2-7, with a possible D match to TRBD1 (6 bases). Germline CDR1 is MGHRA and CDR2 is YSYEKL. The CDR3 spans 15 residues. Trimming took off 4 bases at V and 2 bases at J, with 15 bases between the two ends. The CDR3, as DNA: TGCGCCAGCAGCCCAAGGGACACCCCGCCCTACGAGCAGTACTTC. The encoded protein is CASSPRDTPPYEQYF.

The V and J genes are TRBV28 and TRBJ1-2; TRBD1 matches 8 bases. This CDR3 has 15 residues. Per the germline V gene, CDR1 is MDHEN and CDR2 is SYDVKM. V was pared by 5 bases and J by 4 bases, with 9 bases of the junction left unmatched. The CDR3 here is CASSASGQGSYGYTF. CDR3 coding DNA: TGTGCCAGCAGTGCCTCCGGACAGGGCTCCTATGGCTACACCTTC.